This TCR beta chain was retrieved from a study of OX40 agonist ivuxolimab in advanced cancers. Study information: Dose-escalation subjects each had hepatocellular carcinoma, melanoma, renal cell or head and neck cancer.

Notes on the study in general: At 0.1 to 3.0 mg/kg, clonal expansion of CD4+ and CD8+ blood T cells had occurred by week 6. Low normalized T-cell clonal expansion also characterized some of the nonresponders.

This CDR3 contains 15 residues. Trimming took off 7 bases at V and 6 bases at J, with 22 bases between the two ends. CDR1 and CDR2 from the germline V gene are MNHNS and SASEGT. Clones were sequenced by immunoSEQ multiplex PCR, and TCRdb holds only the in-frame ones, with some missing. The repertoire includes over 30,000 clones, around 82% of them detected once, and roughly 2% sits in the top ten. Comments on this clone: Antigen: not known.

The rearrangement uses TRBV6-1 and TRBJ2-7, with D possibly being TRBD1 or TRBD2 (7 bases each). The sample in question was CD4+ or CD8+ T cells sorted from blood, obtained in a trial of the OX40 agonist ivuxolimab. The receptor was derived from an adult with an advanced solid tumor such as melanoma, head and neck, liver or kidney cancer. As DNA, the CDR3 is TGTGCCAGCACCAGCAGGGGGGGGCTTGGCGGCGAGCAGTACTTC. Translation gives CASTSRGGLGGEQYF.